The 4 T cell receptor beta chains in this list originate from one sample, sequenced in a study of blood T cell repertoires in COVID-19. Using immunoSEQ multiplex PCR, the repertoire was profiled, and TCRdb retains in-frame clones only, with some absent. The table shows about 220,000 clones, with about 80% occurring only once. The sequenced sample consisted of peripheral blood. The receptors stem from a woman in her 30s who had recovered from COVID-19.

V and J are TRBV6-5 and TRBJ2-1; D possibly corresponds to TRBD2 (6 bases). This CDR3 region has 15 residues. From germline, CDR1 is MNHEY and CDR2 SVGAGI. The V and J ends lost 6 bases and 0 bases respectively, with 12 bases between them. The CDR3 reads CASRPEAGSYNEQFF. DNA of the CDR3: TGTGCCAGCAGGCCCGAAGCGGGCTCCTACAATGAGCAGTTCTTC.

This clone was seen only a few times. V gene TRBV19 combines with J gene TRBJ2-1, with TRBD1 matching over 10 bases. CDR1 and CDR2 (germline): LNHDA, SQIVND (reference sequence). With 3 bases clipped from V and 7 bases from J, the junction kept 9 bases outside the gene matches. CDR3 length: 16 residues. CDR3 DNA sequence: TGTGCCAGTAGTATGCTGCCGGGACAGGGGAAGAATGAGCAGTTCTTC. Translation gives CASSMLPGQGKNEQFF.

The rearrangement uses TRBV7-6 and TRBJ1-3, with 10 nucleotides matching TRBD1. The ends lost 4 bases at V and 0 bases at J; junction bases unmatched: 3. The CDR3 is made up of 16 amino acids. Germline CDR1 reads SGHVS; CDR2 reads FNYEAQ. The CDR3 sequence is CASSSTGGTSGNTIYF. CDR3 sequence (DNA): TGTGCCAGCAGCTCGACAGGGGGCACCTCTGGAAACACCATATATTTT. Based on the CDR3 plus reference TRBV7-6 and TRBJ1-3, the full variable domain is GAGVSQSPRYKVTKRGQDVALRCDPISGHVSLYWYRQALGQGPEFLTYFNYEAQQDKSGLPNDRFSAERPEGSISTLTIQRTEQRDSAMYRCASSSTGGTSGNTIYFGEGSWLTVV.

This chain connects TRBV11-3 to TRBJ1-1; unclear D gene. Germline lookup yields CDR1 SGHNT and CDR2 YENEEA. Trimming took off 5 bases at V and 1 base at J, with 8 bases between the two ends. The CDR3 runs to 13 residues. The CDR3 loop reads CASSPRGNTEAFF. The CDR3 DNA reads as TGTGCCAGCAGCCCACGGGGGAACACTGAAGCTTTCTTT.